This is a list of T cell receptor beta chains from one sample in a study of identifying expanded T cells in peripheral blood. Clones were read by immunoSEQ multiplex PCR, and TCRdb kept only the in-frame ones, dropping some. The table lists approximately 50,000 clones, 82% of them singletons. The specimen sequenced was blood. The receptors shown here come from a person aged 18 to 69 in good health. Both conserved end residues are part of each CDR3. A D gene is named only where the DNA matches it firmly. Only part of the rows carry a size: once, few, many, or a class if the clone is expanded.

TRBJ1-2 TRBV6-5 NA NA CASMVLGTFSYTF TGTGCCAGCATGGTGTTAGGGACTTTCAGCTACACCTTC
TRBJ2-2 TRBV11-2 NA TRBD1 CASSLAGTGKAGELFF TGTGCCAGCAGCTTAGCCGGGACAGGGAAGGCCGGGGAGCTGTTTTTT
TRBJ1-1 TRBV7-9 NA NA CASSTRGGDTEAFF TGTGCCAGCAGCACCCGAGGGGGGGACACTGAAGCTTTCTTT
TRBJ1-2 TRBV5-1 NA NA CASTGRLSYGYTF TGCGCCAGCACGGGACGGCTAAGCTATGGCTACACCTTC
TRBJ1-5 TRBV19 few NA CASSIQSNQPQHF TGTGCCAGTAGTATCCAGAGCAATCAGCCCCAGCATTTT
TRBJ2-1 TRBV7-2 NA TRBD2 CASSLTAGGRQFF TGTGCCAGCAGCTTAACTGCGGGAGGACGGCAGTTCTTC
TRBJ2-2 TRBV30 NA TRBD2 CALGLAGGSNTGELFF TGTGCCTTGGGACTAGCGGGGGGGTCGAACACCGGGGAGCTGTTTTTT
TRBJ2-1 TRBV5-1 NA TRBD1 CASSLTGGAGGEQFF TGCGCCAGCAGCTTGACAGGGGGTGCCGGGGGTGAGCAGTTCTTC
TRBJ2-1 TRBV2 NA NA CAITRLGGRTAGQFF TGTGCCATCACGAGATTAGGGGGGCGTACGGCGGGGCAGTTCTTC
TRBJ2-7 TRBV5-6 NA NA CASSLSGLRTYEQYF TGTGCCAGCAGCTTGTCAGGGCTTCGGACCTACGAGCAGTACTTC
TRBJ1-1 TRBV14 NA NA CASSQVPYGTEAFF TGTGCCAGCAGCCAAGTCCCCTACGGCACTGAAGCTTTCTTT
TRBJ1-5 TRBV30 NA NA CAWSVQSNQPQHF TGTGCCTGGAGTGTACAAAGCAATCAGCCCCAGCATTTT
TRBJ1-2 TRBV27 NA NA CASRKDDRYGYTF TGTGCCAGCAGGAAGGATGACCGCTATGGCTACACCTTC
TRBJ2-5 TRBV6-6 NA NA CASSTRLETQYF TGTGCCAGCAGTACTCGGTTGGAGACCCAGTACTTC
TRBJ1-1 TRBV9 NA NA CASSVLSPNTEAFF TGTGCCAGCAGCGTACTCTCCCCGAACACTGAAGCTTTCTTT
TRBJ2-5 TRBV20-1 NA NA CSAQDRETQYF TGCAGTGCCCAGGACCGGGAGACCCAGTACTTC
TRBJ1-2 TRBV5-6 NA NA CASYYGVSYGYTF TGTGCCAGCTATTATGGGGTCTCCTATGGCTACACCTTC
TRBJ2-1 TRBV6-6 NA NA CASSRDSYNEQFF TGTGCCAGCAGTCGGGACTCATACAATGAGCAGTTCTTC
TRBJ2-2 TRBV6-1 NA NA CASSEQGEGELFF TGTGCCAGCAGTGAACAAGGGGAGGGGGAGCTGTTTTTT
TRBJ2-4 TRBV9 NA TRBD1 CASSATGTGAKNIQYF TGTGCCAGCAGCGCCACCGGGACAGGGGCCAAAAACATTCAGTACTTC
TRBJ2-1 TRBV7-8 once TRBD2 CASNPSGRAENEQFF TGTGCCAGCAACCCTAGCGGGAGGGCCGAAAATGAGCAGTTCTTC